These 27 T cell receptor beta chains originate from one sample sequenced in a study of blood T cell repertoires in COVID-19. The table came from immunoSEQ multiplex PCR; TCRdb's copy has only in-frame clones and leaves some out. The profile shows about 140,000 clones, around 82% of them singletons. The sample comprised PBMCs or T cells enriched from blood (not recorded which). These receptors all stem from a man aged 40-50 years with acute COVID-19.

The V gene is TRBV4-3, the J gene TRBJ1-2; possible D gene TRBD1, 5 bases. CDR1 is LGHNA, CDR2 YSLEER, per germline. V gave up 1 base and J gave up 8 bases, with 20 bases separating them. The CDR3 runs to 16 residues. CDR3 coding DNA: TGCGCCAGCAGCCAAGGGACCCTGGGGCCGATAGGCGGCTACACCTTC. This translates into CASSQGTLGPIGGYTF.

The sample holds a few counts of this clone. This chain joins TRBV7-2 and TRBJ1-5; TRBD1 aligns across 11 bases. Germline V gene data show CDR1 as SGHTA and CDR2 as FQGNSA. The CDR3 contains 16 residues. V was clipped by 4 bases and J by 3 bases; unmatched bases: 5. Here the CDR3 reads CASSSDRGLDNQPQHF. The CDR3 DNA follows: TGTGCCAGCAGCTCGGACAGGGGGCTCGACAATCAGCCCCAGCATTTT.

This sequence joins TRBV18 and TRBJ1-2; D unresolved. Germline V CDR1 and CDR2: KGHSH, LQKENI. V was trimmed by 1 base and J by 5 bases, leaving 11 bases between them. The CDR3 runs to 14 residues. The CDR3 loop reads CASSPRDGKYGYTF. In nucleotides, the CDR3 is TGTGCCAGCTCACCACGAGACGGGAAGTATGGCTACACCTTC.

J is TRBJ2-7 and V is TRBV27, with D maybe TRBD1 (6 bases). The CDR3 length is 13 residues. CDR1 is MNHEY and CDR2 is SMNVEV in the germline V gene (reference sequence). Between the trimmed V and J ends, which lost 5 bases and 1 base, there was a span of 9 bases. In nucleotides, the CDR3 is TGTGCCAGCAGTCCCGACAGGTCCTACGAGCAGTACTTC. Translating gives CASSPDRSYEQYF.

The V call is TRBV7-9, the J call TRBJ2-7; 9 bases agree with TRBD1. V dropped 4 bases and J dropped 5; count of bases not matched to a gene: 21. Germline V gene sequence: CDR1 SEHNR, CDR2 FQNEAQ (reference sequence). CDR3 size: 19 residues. DNA of the CDR3: TGTGCCAGCAGCTCCCCCGTAGGGCAGCGAGGGGACAGGGACCACGAGCAGTACTTC. Its protein is CASSSPVGQRGDRDHEQYF.

This clone was detected only once. This chain links TRBV3-1 (or the pseudogene TRBV3-2) with TRBJ2-1, with TRBD2 identical over 7 bases. Germline CDR1 reads LGHDT; CDR2 reads YNNKEL (reference sequence). With 4 bases clipped from V and 1 base from J, the junction kept 7 bases outside the gene matches. The CDR3 has 16 amino acids. The CDR3 spells CASSLLGGKSYNEQFF. CDR3 nucleotide sequence: TGTGCCAGCAGCCTCCTCGGGGGGAAATCCTACAATGAGCAGTTCTTC.

The V gene is TRBV28, the J gene TRBJ2-7; 7 bases align to TRBD2. The CDR3 loop spans 15 amino acids. With 3 bases clipped from V and 6 bases from J, the junction kept 11 bases outside the gene matches. Germline loops: CDR1 MDHEN, CDR2 SYDVKM. Written as DNA, the CDR3 is TGTGCCAGCAGTTTCGGGGGGAACCCTCTCTCCGAGCAGTACTTC. This codes for CASSFGGNPLSEQYF. Looking up the rest from reference TRBV28 and TRBJ2-7 gives the full variable domain: DVKVTQSSRYLVKRTGEKVFLECVQDMDHENMFWYRQDPGLGLRLIYFSYDVKMKEKGDIPEGYSVSREKKERFSLILESASTNQTSMYLCASSFGGNPLSEQYFGPGTRLTVT.

This clone has a single count. The chain joins TRBV7-2 to TRBJ1-5, with D unresolved. Germline loops: CDR1 SGHTA, CDR2 FQGNSA. The CDR3 extends over 15 amino acids. Trimming removed 1 base at V and 3 bases at J, with 10 bases between. The CDR3 DNA follows: TGTGCCAGCAGCTTAGAGTCGGCGGCCAATCAGCCCCAGCATTTT. Translated, it gives CASSLESAANQPQHF.

V gene TRBV27 combines with J gene TRBJ1-5; no clear D. The germline CDR1 and CDR2 sequences are MNHEY and SMNVEV (reference sequence). The V gene lost 2 bases and the J gene lost 9 bases, with 8 bases spanning the gap. CDR3 length equals 12 residues. Written as DNA, the CDR3 is TGTGCCAGCAGTTTAAGGGCGGGGCCCCAGCATTTT. Translation: CASSLRAGPQHF.

The J gene is TRBJ1-1, the V gene TRBV13; 9 bases match TRBD1. The CDR3 loop spans 18 amino acids. Germline CDR1 is PRHDT and CDR2 is FYEKMQ (reference sequence). J gave up 10 bases and V 0 bases, and 18 bases lay outside the gene matches. As DNA, the CDR3 is TGTGCCAGCAGCTTAGGTTGGGCGGGACAGGGCCTCTCGAGCGGAGCTTTCTTT. Amino acids: CASSLGWAGQGLSSGAFF.

This clone came up a few times. The CDR3: CASSYRSGALNTEAFF. DNA for the CDR3: TGTGCCAGCAGTTACAGGTCAGGGGCATTGAACACTGAAGCTTTCTTT. The J gene is TRBJ1-1, the V gene TRBV6-5, with TRBD1 as a possible D gene (6 bases). Trimming shortened V by 2 bases and J by 0 bases, and 13 bases separated the two germline ends. The CDR3 has 16 amino acids. CDR1 is MNHEY and CDR2 is SVGAGI in the germline V gene.

The chain links TRBV28 to TRBJ2-7; the match to TRBD2 covers 11 bases. The CDR3 contains 14 residues. Germline V gene data show CDR1 as MDHEN and CDR2 as SYDVKM. V gave up 7 bases and J gave up 4 bases; unmatched junction bases: 6. The CDR3 here is CASKLAGDGYEQYF. The CDR3 bases are TGTGCCAGCAAACTAGCGGGAGACGGGTACGAGCAGTACTTC. The full variable domain, with the rest looked up from reference TRBV28 and TRBJ2-7, is DVKVTQSSRYLVKRTGEKVFLECVQDMDHENMFWYRQDPGLGLRLIYFSYDVKMKEKGDIPEGYSVSREKKERFSLILESASTNQTSMYLCASKLAGDGYEQYFGPGTRLTVT.

The chain joins TRBV19 to TRBJ1-1; D unresolved. This CDR3 is 14 amino acids long. Per the germline V gene, CDR1 is LNHDA and CDR2 is SQIVND (reference sequence). Between the trimmed V and J ends, which lost 3 bases and 1 base, there was a span of 9 bases. CDR3 sequence (DNA): TGTGCCAGTAGTATTATCGCCGGGAACACTGAAGCTTTCTTT. Translation gives CASSIIAGNTEAFF.

The chain has TRBV19 and TRBJ1-4, with 10 bases fitting TRBD1. The trim removed 6 bases at V and 6 bases at J, leaving 7 bases unmatched. Per the germline V gene, CDR1 is LNHDA and CDR2 is SQIVND (reference sequence). The CDR3 covers 15 residues. The DNA of the CDR3 is TGTGCCAGTAGGACGACCGGGACAGGGGATGAAAAACTGTTTTTT. This translates into CASRTTGTGDEKLFF.

As DNA, the CDR3 is TGTGCCAGCAGTGAAAACAGAGAGAGCTTGGCCCTCTATAATTCACCCCTCCACTTT. Its protein product is CASSENRESLALYNSPLHF. This rearrangement joins TRBV2 to TRBJ1-6, with D unclear. Deletions cut 2 bases from V and 3 bases from J, with 20 bases between. The CDR3 is 19 residues long. CDR1 and CDR2 from the germline V gene are SNHLY and FYNNEI.

The DNA of the CDR3 is TGTGCCAGCAGGCCGGGACAGGGTTTTTCCTACGAGCAGTACTTC. Amino acid sequence: CASRPGQGFSYEQYF. The chain carries TRBV6-5 and TRBJ2-7; 9 bases align to TRBD1. Per the germline V gene, CDR1 is MNHEY and CDR2 is SVGAGI. There are 15 residues in the CDR3. The V and J ends lost 6 bases and 1 base, in that order; junction bases with no gene match: 7.

This clone was observed once. The chain has TRBV7-2 and TRBJ2-7; 11 bases map to TRBD2. CDR1 is SGHTA, CDR2 FQGNSA, per germline. This CDR3 is built from 14 residues. V shed 4 bases, J shed 7 bases, and the junction held 6 bases outside the gene matches. CDR3 loop: CASSSGLAEGEQYF. The CDR3 nucleotides are TGTGCCAGCAGCTCGGGACTAGCGGAGGGGGAGCAGTACTTC.

This clone appeared a few times. V is TRBV5-1 and J is TRBJ1-3; the match to TRBD1 covers 8 bases. The length of the CDR3 is 15 residues. Unmatched junction bases numbered 4, after V lost 5 bases and J lost 0 bases. Germline V gives CDR1 SGHRS, CDR2 YFSETQ. The CDR3 here is CASRPTGDSGNTIYF. CDR3 bases: TGCGCCAGCAGGCCGACAGGGGACTCTGGAAACACCATATATTTT.

This chain links TRBV7-9 with TRBJ1-1; unclear D gene. Germline CDR1 reads SEHNR; CDR2 reads FQNEAQ (reference sequence). This CDR3 contains 14 residues. V lost 3 bases and J 3 bases, leaving 11 bases between the germline ends. CDR3 DNA: TGTGCCAGCAGCTTTGCAAATCCGGACACTGAAGCTTTCTTT. Protein product: CASSFANPDTEAFF.

The V call is TRBV19, the J call TRBJ1-2; 7 bases map to TRBD1. Germline CDR1 reads LNHDA; CDR2 reads SQIVND (reference sequence). This CDR3 has 13 amino acids. V lost 10 bases and J lost 7; bases outside the gene matches: 12. CDR3 sequence reads: CATTPDRVAGYTF. CDR3 DNA: TGTGCCACTACGCCTGACAGGGTCGCTGGCTACACCTTC.

V gene TRBV5-4 combines with J gene TRBJ2-3; tentatively, D is TRBD2 (5 bases). This CDR3 contains 14 residues. Germline CDR1 and CDR2: SGHNT and YYREEE (reference sequence). The V end was cut by 4 bases, the J end by 0 bases, with 9 bases between. In DNA form, the CDR3 reads TGTGCCAGCAGCCGGCCGGGAAGCACAGATACGCAGTATTTT. This encodes CASSRPGSTDTQYF.

The rearrangement uses TRBV24-1 and TRBJ2-1; D is unclear. V was trimmed by 1 base and J by 7 bases, leaving 7 bases between them. Germline loops: CDR1 KGHDR, CDR2 SFDVKD. The CDR3 spans 13 residues. The CDR3 DNA is TGTGCCACCAGTGATTTTTACGGGAATGAGCAGTTCTTC. Translation: CATSDFYGNEQFF.

The chain has TRBV9 and TRBJ2-2; weak D call: TRBD1 (5 bases). V was pared by 0 bases and J by 5 bases, with 11 bases between. This CDR3 contains 15 residues. Germline assignment: CDR1 SGDLS and CDR2 YYNGEE. The chain's CDR3 is CASSVEWGRTGELFF. CDR3 in DNA: TGTGCCAGCAGCGTAGAGTGGGGCCGAACCGGGGAGCTGTTTTTT.

The table lists this clone with a few counts. CDR3 nucleotides: TGCGCCAGCAGCGTATTACAGGGTGAAGCTTTCTTT. This translates into CASSVLQGEAFF. The rearrangement joins TRBV5-1 to TRBJ1-1; possible D gene TRBD1, 6 bases. V gave up 4 bases and J gave up 7 bases, with 11 bases separating them. CDR1 and CDR2 from the germline V gene are SGHRS and YFSETQ. The CDR3 has 12 amino acids.

CDR3 in amino acids: CASNSKRVAGGPRTDTQYF. The CDR3 coding sequence is TGTGCCAGCAACTCCAAACGGGTAGCGGGAGGGCCTCGGACAGATACGCAGTATTTT. The gene calls are TRBV9 and TRBJ2-3, with 11 bases that match TRBD2. CDR3 size: 19 residues. The J segment lost 3 bases and the V segment lost 6 bases, leaving 18 bases of the junction unmatched. From germline, CDR1 is SGDLS and CDR2 YYNGEE.

V and J are TRBV7-8 and TRBJ1-1; 8 nucleotides match TRBD1. The CDR3 is 20 residues long. Germline trimming cut 3 bases from V and 3 bases from J; bases unmatched to any gene: 21. CDR1 is SGHVS, CDR2 FQNEAQ, per germline. Written as DNA, the CDR3 is TGTGCCAGCAGCTTCTCGCCAAGCAGGGGGCACGCATGGCGGGACACTGAAGCTTTCTTT. Its protein product is CASSFSPSRGHAWRDTEAFF.

The chain is built from TRBV7-2 and TRBJ1-2, with D possibly matching TRBD1 (5 bases). The CDR3 has 13 amino acids. Per germline, CDR1 SGHTA and CDR2 FQGNSA. The ends were cut back, 7 bases at V and 12 bases at J, with 21 bases in the middle. DNA for the CDR3: TGTGCCAGCAACCCACCAGGGTATACGGTTCACACCTTC. This gives the protein CASNPPGYTVHTF.